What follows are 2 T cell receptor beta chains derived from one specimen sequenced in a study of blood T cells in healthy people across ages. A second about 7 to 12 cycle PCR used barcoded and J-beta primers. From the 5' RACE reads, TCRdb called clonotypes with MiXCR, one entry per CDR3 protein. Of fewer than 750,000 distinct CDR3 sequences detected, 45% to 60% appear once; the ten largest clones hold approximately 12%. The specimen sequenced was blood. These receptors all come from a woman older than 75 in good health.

CDR3 residues: CSVAGLAPDTQYF. Written as DNA, the CDR3 is TGCAGCGTTGCGGGGCTAGCGCCAGATACGCAGTATTTT. V is TRBV29-1 and J is TRBJ2-3; D might be TRBD2 (6 bases). The V gene lost 4 bases and the J gene lost 4 bases, with 12 bases spanning the gap. Germline V gene sequence: CDR1 SQVTM, CDR2 ANQGSEA. The CDR3 sequence is 13 residues long.

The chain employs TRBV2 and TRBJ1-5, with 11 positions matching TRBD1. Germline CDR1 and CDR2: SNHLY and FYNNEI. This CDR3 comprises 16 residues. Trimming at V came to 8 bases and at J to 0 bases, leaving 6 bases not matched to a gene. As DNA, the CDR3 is TGTGCCAGCGGGACAGGGGGTATAGCTAGCAATCAGCCCCAGCATTTT. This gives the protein CASGTGGIASNQPQHF.